The rows below give T cell receptor beta chains drawn from one sample of a study of vaccination effects on CD4 cells after COVID-19. Profiled with immunoSEQ multiplex PCR; TCRdb holds only in-frame clones, not every one. The sample comprises 13,000 to 15,000 clones, 75% to 80% of which are singletons, and around 28% rests with the top ten. For these TCRs, the target antigens are not known. The sample was CD4+ T cells from PBMCs cultured with HCoV-NL63 spike peptides, taken after COVID-19 vaccination. The receptors stem from a human donor who had a prior SARS-CoV-2 infection. CDR3s include the opening cysteine and the closing phenylalanine or tryptophan. The D gene is left open where the match is weak. Clone size is given for some rows only: seen once, a few or many times, or a class if the clone is expanded.

TRBJ2-7 - TRBV13 TRBD1 CASSPTGVLGEQYF TGTGCCAGCAGCCCGACAGGGGTTCTCGGGGAGCAGTACTTC
TRBJ1-2 - TRBV6-5 - CASRQSRGRNYGYTF TGTGCCAGCCGCCAAAGTCGGGGGCGGAACTATGGCTACACCTTC
TRBJ2-7 - TRBV7-9 TRBD1 CASSLSPDRGHHEQYF TGTGCCAGCAGCTTATCCCCAGACAGGGGGCATCACGAGCAGTACTTC
TRBJ1-2 - TRBV12-3/TRBV12-4 - CASSLGRVYGYTF TGTGCCAGCAGTTTAGGCAGGGTCTATGGCTACACCTTC
TRBJ2-3 - TRBV25-1 - CASSEYLANDGDTQYF TGTGCCAGCAGTGAATATCTAGCCAATGATGGCGATACGCAGTATTTT
TRBJ2-5 - TRBV20-1 TRBD2 CSASLTSGETQYF TGCAGTGCTAGTTTGACTAGCGGGGAGACCCAGTACTTC
TRBJ1-1 - TRBV10-3 - CAISEFSGSAFF TGTGCCATCAGTGAGTTCTCAGGGAGCGCTTTCTTT
TRBJ2-1 - TRBV5-6 - CASSLNDRYNEQFF TGTGCCAGCAGCTTGAACGACAGATACAATGAGCAGTTCTTC
TRBJ2-7 - TRBV27 - CASSLLSGSDEQYF TGTGCCAGCAGTTTATTATCAGGGTCGGACGAGCAGTACTTC
TRBJ1-4 once TRBV5-1 - CASSLVFATNEKLFF TGCGCCAGCAGCTTGGTTTTTGCAACTAATGAAAAACTGTTTTTT
TRBJ2-3 once TRBV19 - CASRDMTGRSTDTQYF TGTGCCAGTCGGGACATGACAGGTAGAAGCACAGATACGCAGTATTTT
TRBJ2-3 few TRBV10-3 - CAISESRDTQYF TGTGCCATCAGTGAGTCGAGAGATACGCAGTATTTT
TRBJ2-7 - TRBV6-7 - CASSYPSGVDEQYF TGTGCCAGCAGTTACCCTTCCGGGGTCGACGAGCAGTACTTC
TRBJ2-2 - TRBV7-3 TRBD1 CASSLIAGGVTGELFF TGTGCCAGCAGCTTAATCGCAGGGGGCGTCACCGGGGAGCTGTTTTTT
TRBJ2-1 - TRBV3-1/TRBV3-2 TRBD2 CATNPGVSGRGQFF TGTGCCACCAATCCAGGAGTGAGCGGGAGGGGGCAGTTCTTC
TRBJ2-1 - TRBV6-2/TRBV6-3 TRBD2 CASSKLAGNGQFF TGTGCCAGCAGTAAACTAGCGGGAAACGGGCAGTTCTTC
TRBJ2-4 - TRBV7-9 - CASSPRGAGVTKNIQYF TGTGCCAGCAGCCCGAGGGGGGCGGGAGTCACCAAAAACATTCAGTACTTC
TRBJ2-1 - TRBV6-5 - CASSYRGSLYNEQFF TGTGCCAGCAGTTACCGGGGCTCCCTCTACAATGAGCAGTTCTTC
TRBJ2-7 - TRBV10-3 TRBD2 CAISAGAPYEQYF TGTGCCATCTCAGCGGGAGCTCCCTACGAGCAGTACTTC
TRBJ2-5 - TRBV15 - CATSMWQRETQYF TGTGCCACCAGCATGTGGCAGAGAGAGACCCAGTACTTC
TRBJ2-5 few TRBV5-1 - CASSLAQGIAETQYF TGCGCCAGCAGCTTGGCCCAGGGGATTGCGGAGACCCAGTACTTC
TRBJ2-5 - TRBV18 TRBD2 CASSPTVAGGTQYF TGTGCCAGCTCACCAACAGTAGCGGGGGGGACCCAGTACTTC
TRBJ2-5 - TRBV19 - CASSLGTYETQYF TGTGCCAGTAGTTTGGGGACGTATGAGACCCAGTACTTC
TRBJ2-7 once TRBV18 TRBD1 CASSQGQGYEQYF TGTGCCAGCTCGCAGGGACAGGGCTACGAGCAGTACTTC
TRBJ2-2 - TRBV7-8 - CASRPRVRVGKGELFF TGTGCCAGCAGACCCCGTGTCAGGGTAGGAAAAGGGGAGCTGTTTTTT
TRBJ2-6 - TRBV5-4 TRBD1 CASRTGGAVGANVLTF TGTGCCAGCAGAACAGGGGGCGCGGTTGGGGCCAACGTCCTGACTTTC
TRBJ2-5 - TRBV10-3 - CAISEQETQYF TGTGCCATCAGTGAGCAAGAGACCCAGTACTTC
TRBJ2-2 - TRBV15 TRBD2 CATSRGLAGNTGELFF TGTGCCACCAGCAGAGGTCTAGCGGGAAACACCGGGGAGCTGTTTTTT
TRBJ1-2 - TRBV20-1 - CSASGGQSPSTF TGCAGTGCTAGTGGAGGTCAGAGCCCCTCGACCTTC
TRBJ2-7 - TRBV18 TRBD1 CASSLSRDRGSYEQYF TGTGCCAGCTCTCTAAGCCGGGACAGGGGGAGTTACGAGCAGTACTTC
TRBJ2-5 once TRBV6-7 TRBD2 CASRSTSGGQETQYF TGTGCCAGCAGGTCGACTAGCGGGGGGCAAGAGACCCAGTACTTC